The 2 T cell receptor beta chains reported below all come from one sample, sequenced in a study of T cell clonotyping in hematopoietic cell transplantation. Profiled with immunoSEQ multiplex PCR; TCRdb holds only in-frame clones, not every one. The sample gives some 29,000 clones, roughly 84% of which show up once; approximately 1.7% is in the top ten. Time point given: recipient sample about 28 days before transplant, after cytoreduction. Sequenced material: peripheral blood mononuclear cells, taken before stem cell transplant. These receptors were taken from a man aged 40-49 years with acute myeloid leukemia. Some clones in this sample may be carry-over from other donors' samples.

V and J are TRBV30 and TRBJ1-3; D gene unclear. This CDR3 is 14 amino acids long. Per germline, CDR1 GTSNPN and CDR2 SVGIG (reference sequence). V was clipped by 2 bases and J by 0 bases, with 8 bases between them. As DNA, the CDR3 is TGTGCCTGGAGTCCAGGAGTCTCTGGAAACACCATATATTTT. It translates to CAWSPGVSGNTIYF. The variable domain in full, completed from reference TRBV30 and TRBJ1-3, reads SQTIHQWPATLVQPVGSPLSLECTVEGTSNPNLYWYRQAAGRGLQLLFYSVGIGQISSEVPQNLSASRPQDRQFILSSKKLLLSDSGFYLCAWSPGVSGNTIYFGEGSWLTVV.

J is TRBJ2-3 and V is TRBV9, with D unclear. Trimming shortened V by 2 bases and J by 0 bases, and 10 bases separated the two germline ends. Germline-derived CDR1 and CDR2 are SGDLS and YYNGEE. The CDR3 sequence is 15 residues long. The CDR3 sequence is CASSVASVSTDTQYF. In DNA, the CDR3 is TGTGCCAGCAGCGTGGCGTCGGTTAGCACAGATACGCAGTATTTT.